Listed below are T cell receptor beta chains from one sample, sequenced in a study of T cells in pancreatic ductal adenocarcinoma. Some clones are missing from TCRdb's copy, which holds only in-frame ones; the method was immunoSEQ multiplex PCR. The table shows 30,000 or so clones, with roughly 92% occurring only once. Sequencing used PBMCs. The source is a human donor with pancreatic ductal adenocarcinoma. The CDR3 runs from the conserved cysteine through the conserved F or W. A D gene is named only where the DNA matches it firmly. The size of a clone is reported for some rows only, either as once, few or many, or as a class for expanded clones.

V	size	D	J	DNA	CDR3
TRBV10-3	NA	NA	TRBJ2-2	TGTGCCATCAGTGAGTTCCAATCAAAAAGCCCAGGGTTCCCGAACGCGAACACCGGGGAGCTGTTTTTT	CAISEFQSKSPGFPNANTGELFF
TRBV28	NA	NA	TRBJ1-3	TGTGCCAGCGTAAATGGCGGAAGCGTATTCTCTGGAAACACCATATATTTT	CASVNGGSVFSGNTIYF
TRBV2	NA	TRBD2	TRBJ2-1	TGTGCCAGCAGTGGTCTAGCGGGAGTTCGGAATGAGCAGTTCTTC	CASSGLAGVRNEQFF
TRBV6-5	NA	NA	TRBJ1-4	TGTGCCAGCAGCAAGGCCGGGACCCCGAACGAAAAACTGTTTTTT	CASSKAGTPNEKLFF
TRBV27	NA	TRBD2	TRBJ2-2	TGTGCCAGCAGTTTATCTCTAGCGGGAGCCACCGGGGAGCTGTTTTTT	CASSLSLAGATGELFF
TRBV7-2	NA	NA	TRBJ2-7	TGTGCCAGCAGCCCCGACTACCAACTGAGCCAGCAGTACTTC	CASSPDYQLSQQYF
TRBV7-3	NA	NA	TRBJ1-2	TGTGCCAGCAGCTTAGCAGGGCCTGGACAAGGCTACACCTTC	CASSLAGPGQGYTF
TRBV19	NA	NA	TRBJ2-1	TGTGCCAGTAGTATGGGGTGGGGGTCGAACAATGAGCAGTTCTTC	CASSMGWGSNNEQFF
TRBV2	NA	TRBD1	TRBJ2-7	TGTGCCAGCAGGCCGACAGGGTACGAGCAGTACTTC	CASRPTGYEQYF
TRBV30	NA	TRBD2	TRBJ2-5	TGTGCCTGGACCCCCCTAGCGGAACTAGAGACCCAGTACTTC	CAWTPLAELETQYF
TRBV4-1	NA	NA	TRBJ1-4	TGCGCCAGCAGCCAAGAAGACAATGTTTTTACTAATGAAAAACTGTTTTTT	CASSQEDNVFTNEKLFF
TRBV14	NA	NA	TRBJ2-2	TGTGCCAGCAGCCAAACCCCAGGGGTCGGGGAGCTGTTTTTT	CASSQTPGVGELFF
TRBV21-1	NA	NA	TRBJ2-2	TGTGCCAGCAGCCCGGGATGGCGCCGCAACACCGGGGAGCTGTTTTTT	CASSPGWRRNTGELFF
TRBV5-1	NA	NA	TRBJ2-3	TGCGCCAGCAGATGTAGCTTTCCGTGGGGCTTTTACACAGATACGCAGTATTTT	CASRCSFPWGFYTDTQYF
TRBV5-1	NA	TRBD1	TRBJ1-4	TGCGCCAGCAGCTCAGGGGGTTTTAGTAATGAAAAACTGTTTTTT	CASSSGGFSNEKLFF
TRBV5-6	NA	TRBD2	TRBJ2-3	TGTGCCAGCAGCTTGTACGGTAAGACTAGCGGGGAAGGAGATACGCAGTATTTT	CASSLYGKTSGEGDTQYF
TRBV19	NA	NA	TRBJ1-2	TGTGCCAGTAGTAACCCACAGGGTAATGGCTACACCTTC	CASSNPQGNGYTF
TRBV27	NA	NA	TRBJ1-1	TGTGCCAGCAGTTTTATCCCGAACACTGAAGCTTTCTTT	CASSFIPNTEAFF
TRBV29-1	NA	NA	TRBJ1-1	TGCAGCGTTGTCCGGGCCGCGAGCACTGAAGCTTTCTTT	CSVVRAASTEAFF
TRBV4-1	NA	TRBD1	TRBJ1-2	TGCGCCAGCAGCCAAGATAGGGGGCAAAGCTATGGCTACACCTTC	CASSQDRGQSYGYTF
TRBV29-1	NA	NA	TRBJ2-4	TGCAGCGCAGACAGGTCAGACATTCAGTACTTC	CSADRSDIQYF
TRBV4-2	NA	NA	TRBJ2-7	TGTGCCAGCAGCCAAGTTGGAGGGGACTCGAACGAGCAGTACTTC	CASSQVGGDSNEQYF
TRBV30	few	TRBD1	TRBJ1-2	TGTGCCTGGGGGGGGACAGGGAGGGCTAACTATGGCTACACCTTC	CAWGGTGRANYGYTF
TRBV13	NA	NA	TRBJ2-1	TGTGCCAGCAGCCAGGAGGGGGAAACCGGTGAGCAGTTCTTC	CASSQEGETGEQFF
TRBV7-9	NA	NA	TRBJ2-5	TGTGCCTCCAGGCAGATAAAAGAGACCCAGTACTTC	CASRQIKETQYF
TRBV28	NA	NA	TRBJ2-2	TGTGCCAGCAACCAGGAGTCTGGGGTCACCGGGGAGCTGTTTTTT	CASNQESGVTGELFF
TRBV14	NA	TRBD2	TRBJ2-1	TGTGCCAGCCGCCGAGCGGGAGGTTTCGATGAGCAGTTCTTC	CASRRAGGFDEQFF
TRBV5-1	NA	TRBD2	TRBJ2-2	TGCGCCAGCAGCTTGGTTCCCGGGACTAGCGGGACCGGGGAGCTGTTTTTT	CASSLVPGTSGTGELFF
TRBV12-5	NA	NA	TRBJ2-7	TGTGCTAGTGGGTCGGGGGAGCTCCTCTACGAGCAGTACTTC	CASGSGELLYEQYF
TRBV18	NA	TRBD2	TRBJ2-3	TGTGCCAGCTCACCGGCGGGAGCCGATACGCAGTATTTT	CASSPAGADTQYF
TRBV5-8	NA	TRBD1	TRBJ2-1	TGTGCCAGCACCCCTTTCGGGACAGCATACAATGAGCAGTTCTTC	CASTPFGTAYNEQFF
TRBV4-3	NA	TRBD1	TRBJ1-2	TGCGCCAGCAGCCCGGGACAGGGAGCTAACTATGGCTACACCTTC	CASSPGQGANYGYTF
TRBV6-1	NA	NA	TRBJ1-5	TGTGCCAGCAGCCTATCCATCAATCAGCCCCAGCATTTT	CASSLSINQPQHF